Listed below are T cell receptor beta chains from one sample, sequenced in a study of CXCR3-negative and CXCR3-positive naive CD8 T cells. TCRdb reanalyzed the 5' RACE reads and collapses them to one entry per CDR3 protein, without DNA. This sample's clone table lists 50,000 to 65,000 distinct CDR3 sequences. Material: memory CD8+ T cells from blood. The receptors were sampled from a human donor in good health. Some clones in this sample may be carry-over from other donors' samples. Each CDR3 is given with its conserved first and last residue.

j_call v_call cdr3_aa
TRBJ2-1 TRBV27 CASSFFGGSYNEQFF
TRBJ2-1 TRBV7-9 CASSLGGDEQFF
TRBJ1-1 TRBV27 CASSPANGRNTEAFF
TRBJ2-1 TRBV5-1 CASSFSSGGENEQFF
TRBJ2-3 TRBV29-1 CSVHLRRNTDTQYF
TRBJ2-7 TRBV29-1 CSAGQGLDEQYF
TRBJ2-5 TRBV7-6 CASSLETARETQYF
TRBJ1-4 TRBV7-9 CASSFPGASNEKLFF
TRBJ2-7 TRBV5-1 CANSFGTGSSYEQYF
TRBJ2-7 TRBV6-5 CASSYSGQGAYEQYF
TRBJ2-3 TRBV29-1 CSVVRASSDTQYF
TRBJ1-2 TRBV19 CASSIINYGYTF
TRBJ2-7 TRBV20-1 CSARGGIDYEQYF